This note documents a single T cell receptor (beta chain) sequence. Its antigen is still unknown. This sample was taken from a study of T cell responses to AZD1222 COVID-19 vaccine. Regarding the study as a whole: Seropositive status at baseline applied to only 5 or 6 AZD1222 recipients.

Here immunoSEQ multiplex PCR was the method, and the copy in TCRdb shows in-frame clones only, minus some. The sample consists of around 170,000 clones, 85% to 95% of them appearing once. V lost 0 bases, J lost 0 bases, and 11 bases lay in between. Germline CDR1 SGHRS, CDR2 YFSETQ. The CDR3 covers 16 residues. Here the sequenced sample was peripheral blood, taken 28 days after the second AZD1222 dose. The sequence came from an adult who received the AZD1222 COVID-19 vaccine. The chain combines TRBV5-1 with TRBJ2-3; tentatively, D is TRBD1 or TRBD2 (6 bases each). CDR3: CASSLEGGASTDTQYF. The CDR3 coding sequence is TGCGCCAGCAGCTTGGAGGGGGGCGCTAGCACAGATACGCAGTATTTT. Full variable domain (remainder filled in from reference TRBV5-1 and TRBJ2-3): KAGVTQTPRYLIKTRGQQVTLSCSPISGHRSVSWYQQTPGQGLQFLFEYFSETQRNKGNFPGRFSGRQFSNSRSEMNVSTLELGDSALYLCASSLEGGASTDTQYFGPGTRLTVL.